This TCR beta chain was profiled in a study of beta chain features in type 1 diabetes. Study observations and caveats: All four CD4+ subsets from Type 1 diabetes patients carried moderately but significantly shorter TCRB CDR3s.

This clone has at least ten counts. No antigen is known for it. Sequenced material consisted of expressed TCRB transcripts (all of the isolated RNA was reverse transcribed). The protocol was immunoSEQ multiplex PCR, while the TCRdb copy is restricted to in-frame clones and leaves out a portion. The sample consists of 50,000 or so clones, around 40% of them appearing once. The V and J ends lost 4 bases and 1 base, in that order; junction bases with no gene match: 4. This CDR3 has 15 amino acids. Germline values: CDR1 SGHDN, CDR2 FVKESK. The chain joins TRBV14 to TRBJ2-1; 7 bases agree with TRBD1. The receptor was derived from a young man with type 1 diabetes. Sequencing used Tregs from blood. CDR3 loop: CASSLRGTSYNEQFF. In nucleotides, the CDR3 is TGTGCCAGCAGCCTCAGGGGGACGTCCTACAATGAGCAGTTCTTC.